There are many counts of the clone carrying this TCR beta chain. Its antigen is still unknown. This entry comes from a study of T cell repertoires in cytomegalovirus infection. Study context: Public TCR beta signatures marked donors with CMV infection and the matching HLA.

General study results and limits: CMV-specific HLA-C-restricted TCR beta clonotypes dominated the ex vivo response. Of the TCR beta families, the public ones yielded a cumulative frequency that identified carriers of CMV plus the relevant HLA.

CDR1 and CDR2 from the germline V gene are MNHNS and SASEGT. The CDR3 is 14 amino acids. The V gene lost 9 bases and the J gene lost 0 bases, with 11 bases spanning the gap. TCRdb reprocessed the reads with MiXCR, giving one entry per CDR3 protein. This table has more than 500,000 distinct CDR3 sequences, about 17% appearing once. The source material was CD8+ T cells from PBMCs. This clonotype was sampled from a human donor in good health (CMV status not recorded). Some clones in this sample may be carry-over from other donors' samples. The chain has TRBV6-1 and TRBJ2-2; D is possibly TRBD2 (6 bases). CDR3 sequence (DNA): TGTGCCAGTGAGCGGGTTTCGAACACCGGGGAGCTGTTTTTT. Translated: CASERVSNTGELFF.